These 16 T cell receptor beta chains were all obtained from the same sample, sequenced in a study of CD8 T cells in ankylosing spondylitis. Study-level results: About 8 highly homologous variants made up a TCR beta motif, and this motif appeared characteristic of ankylosing spondylitis blood.

The antigens these receptors bind are not known. TCRdb re-analysed the 5' RACE reads in MiXCR, keeping a single row per CDR3 protein. In the table there are around 770,000 distinct CDR3 sequences, 12% of which are singletons. Material: blood, either unsorted or a sorted T cell fraction (not recorded which). These receptors were taken from a male donor with ankylosing spondylitis.

The table lists this clonotype with a few counts. The chain links TRBV18 to TRBJ2-1; 9 bases line up with TRBD1. Germline loops: CDR1 KGHSH, CDR2 LQKENI. The CDR3 consists of 13 residues. V was clipped by 5 bases and J by 6 bases; unmatched bases: 2. CDR3 coding DNA: TGTGCCAGCTCAGGGGACAGGGCCAATGAGCAGTTCTTC. Its protein is CASSGDRANEQFF.

The genes are TRBV6-5 and TRBJ2-3; TRBD2 matches 7 bases. The V gene's germline CDR1 is MNHEY and CDR2 SVGAGI. The CDR3 extends over 16 amino acids. Germline trimming cut 0 bases from V and 0 bases from J; bases unmatched to any gene: 3. CDR3 residues: CASSYSGGSSTDTQYF. The CDR3 DNA reads TGTGCCAGCAGTTACTCGGGGGGGTCCAGCACAGATACGCAGTATTTT.

This clonotype was picked up a small number of times. Here the CDR3 reads CSARIGARTFSGNTIYF. Here the CDR3 DNA reads TGCAGTGCTAGAATTGGGGCCAGGACTTTCTCTGGAAACACCATATATTTT. This sequence joins TRBV20-1 and TRBJ1-3; D is possibly TRBD1 (5 bases). V was clipped by 2 bases and J by 0 bases, with 17 bases between them. CDR3 length: 17 amino acids. Germline CDR1 is DFQATT and CDR2 is SNEGSKA (reference sequence).

This clonotype was counted between two and nine times. The chain is built from TRBV6-1 and TRBJ1-2; 11 positions agree with TRBD1. V shed 5 bases and J 3 bases; nucleotides not matched to a gene: 11. The CDR3 sequence is 17 residues long. Looked up from germline, CDR1 is MNHNS and CDR2 is SASEGT. The CDR3 sequence is CASSTTRTGGRDYGYTF. The CDR3, as DNA: TGTGCCAGCAGTACGACGCGGACAGGGGGCCGAGACTATGGCTACACCTTC.

There are many counts of this clonotype. The rearrangement uses TRBV5-1 and TRBJ2-1; maybe TRBD2 (6 bases). CDR1 and CDR2 (germline): SGHRS, YFSETQ. V was shortened by 0 bases and J by 4 bases, with 11 bases between the two germline ends. This CDR3 spans 15 amino acids. The CDR3 DNA reads as TGCGCCAGCAGCTTGGGTAGGGAGGTGTACAATGAGCAGTTCTTC. This translates into CASSLGREVYNEQFF.

The gene calls are TRBV11-3 and TRBJ2-1; a possible D gene is TRBD2 (6 bases). The CDR3 has 15 amino acids. The germline V and J ends were trimmed by 1 base and 5 bases, with 12 bases remaining between them. Germline V lookup: CDR1 SGHNT, CDR2 YENEEA. CDR3 region: CASSLVGGNNNEQFF. The CDR3 DNA reads TGTGCCAGCAGCTTAGTTGGGGGGAACAACAATGAGCAGTTCTTC.

The J gene is TRBJ1-2, the V gene TRBV6-1; D might be TRBD1 (6 bases). V lost 6 bases, J lost 4 bases, and 15 bases lay in between. Germline values: CDR1 MNHNS, CDR2 SASEGT. The length of the CDR3 is 14 residues. The CDR3 protein is CASSRRGQGYGYTF. CDR3 in DNA: TGTGCCAGCAGCCGACGGGGACAAGGCTATGGCTACACCTTC.

This sequence joins TRBV15 and TRBJ2-4, with TRBD1 matching 9 bases. CDR3 length equals 14 residues. Trimming at V came to 5 bases and at J to 6 bases, leaving 5 bases not matched to a gene. Germline CDR1 LNHNV, CDR2 YYDKDF (reference sequence). CDR3 protein: CATSRPGQGNIQYF. CDR3 DNA sequence: TGTGCCACCAGCCGACCGGGACAGGGAAACATTCAGTACTTC.

This clonotype was detected many times. This chain joins TRBV10-3 and TRBJ1-5; D is unresolved. The CDR3 runs 13 residues. V gave up 8 bases and J gave up 0 bases, with 8 bases separating them. CDR1 and CDR2 from the germline V gene are ENHRY and SYGVKD. CDR3 sequence (DNA): TGTGCCATCCGTGGATATAGCAATCAGCCCCAGCATTTT. Translated: CAIRGYSNQPQHF.

The chain has TRBV5-5 and TRBJ2-5; either TRBD1 or TRBD2 may fit D (5 bases each). From germline, CDR1 is SGHKS and CDR2 YYEKEE (reference sequence). CDR3 length equals 14 residues. The V end lost 6 bases, the J end lost 5 bases, and 17 bases lay between the germline ends. This CDR3 is CASTLSSGRETQYF. In DNA form, the CDR3 reads TGTGCCAGCACCCTCTCGTCGGGACGGGAGACCCAGTACTTC. The entire variable domain, with the rest obtained from reference TRBV5-5 and TRBJ2-5, is as follows: DAGVTQSPTHLIKTRGQQVTLRCSPISGHKSVSWYQQVLGQGPQFIFQYYEKEERGRGNFPDRFSARQFPNYSSELNVNALLLGDSALYLCASTLSSGRETQYFGPGTRLLVL.

This clonotype has only a few counts. V gene TRBV10-2 combines with J gene TRBJ2-1; no clear D. The CDR3 consists of 14 residues. Trimming removed 5 bases at V and 5 bases at J, with 13 bases between. Looked up from germline, CDR1 is WSHSY and CDR2 is SAAADI. CDR3 DNA sequence: TGCGCCAGCAGTCTCAATAGGCTTGACAATGAGCAGTTCTTC. It yields the protein CASSLNRLDNEQFF.

The J gene is TRBJ2-5, the V gene TRBV24-1, with 7 bases aligning to TRBD1. After removal of 4 bases from V and 0 bases from J, the junction contained 4 bases not matched to a gene. Looked up from germline, CDR1 is KGHDR and CDR2 is SFDVKD. The CDR3 extends over 15 amino acids. The chain's CDR3 is CATSDLQGYQETQYF. The CDR3 DNA reads TGTGCCACCAGTGACTTACAGGGGTACCAAGAGACCCAGTACTTC.

V gene TRBV24-1 combines with J gene TRBJ2-1; D assignment may be TRBD1 or TRBD2 (5 bases each). In germline, CDR1 is KGHDR, CDR2 SFDVKD. The CDR3 is 15 amino acids. With 1 base removed from V and 3 bases from J, the gap between germline ends came to 9 bases. CDR3 sequence reads: CATSDFTRGYNEQFF. The CDR3 DNA follows: TGTGCCACCAGTGATTTCACTAGGGGCTACAATGAGCAGTTCTTC.

This clonotype was observed a single time. The CDR3 region is CASSPRGLAGGGGELFF. The CDR3 DNA sequence: TGTGCCAGCAGCCCCCGCGGACTAGCGGGAGGCGGCGGGGAGCTGTTTTTT. The rearrangement joins TRBV7-2 to TRBJ2-2; 14 bases agree with TRBD2. CDR3 length: 17 residues. With V trimmed by 5 bases and J by 7 bases, 9 bases remained unmatched. In germline, CDR1 is SGHTA, CDR2 FQGNSA.

This clonotype has more than one count but fewer than ten. This chain uses TRBV5-1 with TRBJ2-1, with a possible D match to TRBD2 (7 bases). Germline V CDR1 and CDR2: SGHRS, YFSETQ. V lost 4 bases, J lost 13 bases, and 21 bases lay in between. This CDR3 has 14 residues. In DNA form, the CDR3 reads TGCGCCAGCAGCGACTGGGGGCAGGGGACTATCCAGTTCTTC. This sequence encodes CASSDWGQGTIQFF. The whole variable domain, remainder taken from reference TRBV5-1 and TRBJ2-1, is KAGVTQTPRYLIKTRGQQVTLSCSPISGHRSVSWYQQTPGQGLQFLFEYFSETQRNKGNFPGRFSGRQFSNSRSEMNVSTLELGDSALYLCASSDWGQGTIQFFGPGTRLTVL.

The rearrangement joins TRBV20-1 to TRBJ1-6; D is undetermined. CDR1 is DFQATT and CDR2 is SNEGSKA in the germline V gene (reference sequence). Deletions cut 5 bases from V and 0 bases from J, with 11 bases between. CDR3 length: 15 residues. CDR3 in amino acids: CSAHLPNSYNSPLHF. CDR3 bases: TGCAGTGCTCACCTTCCCAACTCCTATAATTCACCCCTCCACTTT.